Listed here are 21 T cell receptor beta chains from one sample, sequenced in a study of tumor-infiltrating lymphocytes in primary liver carcinoma (dated 2017 in TCRdb). Instrument on record: Illumina HiSeq 2500. Using a constant-region primer and ProtoScript II reverse transcriptase, TCRbeta-specific cDNA was reverse-transcribed from around 520 ng total RNA. Three nested multiplex PCR rounds, following a slightly modified ARM-PCR procedure, were used to build the TCRbeta libraries. The first two PCR rounds used multiplex TRBV1-TRBV30 forward primers with a Cbeta reverse primer, each for 10 cycles. TCRdb reworked the public reads: Q25 trimming with fastp, MiXCR clone assembly, productive beta chains retained. Rows with a matching CDR3 protein are joined into one entry that keeps the most common DNA and genes. The sample yields 310,000 or so distinct CDR3 sequences; almost 60% were counted once. The top ten constitute 15% to 20% of the sample.

TRIzol reagent was used to extract blood RNA from unsorted whole blood, while the DNeasy Blood & Tissue kit provided the germline DNA. Sequenced material: peripheral blood. Every receptor here comes from a woman aged 25 to 39 with primary liver carcinoma and hepatitis B virus infection.

The chain combines TRBV11-1 with TRBJ2-3; 7 bases map to TRBD2. The J segment lost 5 bases and the V segment lost 5 bases, leaving 10 bases of the junction unmatched. The germline gives CDR1 SGHAT, CDR2 FQDESV (reference sequence). The CDR3 extends over 15 amino acids. For the CDR3, the DNA is TGTGCCAGCAGCATTGGCGGGAGAGTCAGAGATACGCAGTATTTT. Translation: CASSIGGRVRDTQYF.

The rearrangement uses TRBV12-3 or TRBV12-4 and TRBJ1-1; D call uncertain. V lost 8 bases and J 8 bases, leaving 9 bases between the germline ends. The CDR3 has 10 residues. Written as DNA, the CDR3 is TGTGCCAGCGGAGGTGTAGAAGCTTTCTTT. The encoded protein is CASGGVEAFF.

This clonotype was counted a few times. The rearrangement uses TRBV13 and TRBJ1-2, with D possibly being TRBD1 (5 bases). Trimming took off 5 bases at V and 9 bases at J, with 19 bases between the two ends. Looked up from germline, CDR1 is PRHDT and CDR2 is FYEKMQ (reference sequence). This CDR3 comprises 14 residues. Here the CDR3 reads CASSPLGTDRRYTF. CDR3 nucleotide sequence: TGTGCCAGCAGCCCCCTCGGGACCGACCGGCGCTACACCTTC.

As for this clonotype: One junction end disagrees with the germline gene, perhaps due to a read error. The chain couples TRBV11-2 to TRBJ2-5, with D tentatively TRBD2 (5 bases). CDR1 is SGHAT and CDR2 is FQNNGV in the germline V gene. The CDR3 has 13 amino acids. For the CDR3, the DNA is TGTGCTAGCAGCCAGAGAGGGCCAGAGACCCAGTACTTC. This encodes CASSQRGPETQYF.

A note on this clonotype: Since a much larger clone is just one base distant, this may be a read error. The genes are TRBV6-2 or TRBV6-3 and TRBJ2-7; D perhaps matches TRBD2 (5 bases). Per the germline V gene, CDR1 is MNHEY and CDR2 is SVGEGT. The CDR3 extends over 13 amino acids. The ends were cut back, 6 bases at V and 2 bases at J, with 11 bases in the middle. The CDR3 region is CASRVEGAYEQYF. Here the CDR3 DNA reads TGTGCCAGCAGGGTAGAGGGAGCCTACGAGCAGTACTTC.

About this clonotype itself: The junction differs from germline at one of its ends, possibly a read error. This chain uses TRBV4-1 with TRBJ1-1; D may be TRBD1 (5 bases). The CDR3 sequence is 14 residues long. Germline V gene lookup returns CDR1 MGHRA and CDR2 YSYEKL. CDR3 DNA sequence: TGCGCCAGCAGCCATAGGGGCCTGAACACTAAAGCTTTCTTT. Its translation is CASSHRGLNTKAFF.

About this clonotype itself: This CDR3 fails to terminate in the conserved phenylalanine or tryptophan, so it likely reflects a read error. The gene calls are TRBV11-1 and TRBJ1-2; D unresolved. The V gene's germline CDR1 is SGHAT and CDR2 FQDESV (reference sequence). The CDR3 runs to 13 residues. The ends were cut back, 10 bases at V and 4 bases at J, with 16 bases in the middle. CDR3 residues: CATLGPPSYGYTI. Written as DNA, the CDR3 is TGTGCCACTCTGGGTCCCCCCAGCTATGGCTACACCATC.

To note about this clonotype: This CDR3 fails to terminate in the conserved phenylalanine or tryptophan, so it likely reflects a read error. The chain is built from TRBV11-2 and TRBJ2-1; tentatively, D is TRBD2 (6 bases). The CDR3 covers 12 residues. The V gene lost 3 bases and the J gene lost 8 bases, with 8 bases spanning the gap. Germline-derived CDR1 and CDR2 are SGHAT and FQNNGV. CDR3 DNA: TGTGCCAGCAGCTTTTGGGGGGATGAGCAGTTCTTA. Protein product: CASSFWGDEQFL.

The rearrangement uses TRBV6-5 and TRBJ2-3; D call uncertain. CDR3 length: 14 residues. V lost 5 bases and J lost 2, with 11 bases in between. CDR1 is MNHEY, CDR2 SVGAGI, per germline. The CDR3, as DNA: TGTGCCAGCAGTCCGTTATCGGTCACAGATACGCAGTATTTT. Its protein is CASSPLSVTDTQYF.

To note about this clonotype: At one end, the junction sequence differs from germline, possibly due to a read error. V usage is TRBV10-2 and J usage is TRBJ2-1, with 9 bases lining up with TRBD2. Germline V CDR1 and CDR2: WSHSY, SAAADI. The CDR3 sequence is 15 residues long. CDR3 in DNA: TGCGCCAGCAGTGAAGGCGGGAGGGGCTATAATGAGCAGATCTTC. Its protein product is CASSEGGRGYNEQIF.

This clonotype was seen at least ten times. The chain is built from TRBV12-3 or TRBV12-4 and TRBJ2-2; D unresolved. V gave up 2 bases and J gave up 7 bases, with 5 bases separating them. The CDR3 runs 12 residues. In nucleotides, the CDR3 is TGTGCCAGCAGTTTAAGTCACGGGGAGCTGTTTTTT. Translation gives CASSLSHGELFF.

In regard to this clonotype: This clone may be a read error of a much larger clone one base away. This chain joins TRBV6-2 or TRBV6-3 and TRBJ1-1; D gene unclear. V lost 6 bases to trimming and J lost 1 base, with 3 bases between them. The length of the CDR3 is 11 residues. Germline V gene sequence: CDR1 MNHEY, CDR2 SVGEGT. CDR3 DNA sequence: TGTGCCAGCAGAAAGAACACTGAAGCTTTCTTT. This translates into CASRKNTEAFF.

The sample holds a few counts of this clonotype. The chain is built from TRBV12-5 and TRBJ1-2; the match to TRBD1 covers 7 bases. Germline assignment: CDR1 LGHNT and CDR2 FRNRAP. The CDR3 runs to 13 residues. V lost 9 bases and J lost 8; bases outside the gene matches: 12. The CDR3 DNA sequence: TGTGCTAGCGGGGACAGCGCCTTCGGCGGCTACACCTTC. This sequence encodes CASGDSAFGGYTF.

The sample holds many counts of this clonotype. The chain employs TRBV6-6 and TRBJ1-4; D is unclear. V lost 5 bases and J lost 0, with 10 bases in between. Germline-derived CDR1 and CDR2 are MNHNY and SVGAGI (reference sequence). CDR3 length equals 15 residues. The CDR3 DNA reads as TGTGCCAGCAGTGACCCCGGGACAACTAATGAAAAACTGTTTTTT. Translating it yields CASSDPGTTNEKLFF.

Notes on this clonotype: Just one base apart from a much larger clone, this may be a read error. The V and J genes are TRBV4-3 and TRBJ2-7; D unresolved. The CDR3 has 13 amino acids. V lost 3 bases, J lost 6 bases, and 12 bases lay in between. Germline V lookup: CDR1 LGHNA, CDR2 YSLEER. The CDR3 DNA follows: TGCGCCAGCAGCCAGGACGGGTTGCGCGAGCAGTACTTC. The encoded protein is CASSQDGLREQYF.

A remark on this clonotype: Germline and junction disagree at one end, which may indicate a read error. The chain links TRBV12-5 to TRBJ2-2; possibly TRBD2 for D (7 bases). CDR3 length: 14 amino acids. The V gene's germline CDR1 is LGHNT and CDR2 FRNRAP. The CDR3 nucleotides read TGTGCTAGTGGTTTGGTACCCTTCACCGGGGGGCTGTTCTTT. As protein: CASGLVPFTGGLFF.

The chain has TRBV6-5 and TRBJ2-1; no reliable D call. CDR1 and CDR2 from the germline V gene are MNHEY and SVGAGI. The V end lost 0 bases, the J end lost 5 bases, and 8 bases lay between the germline ends. CDR3 length equals 14 residues. CDR3 loop: CASSYSRRHNEQFF. The CDR3 bases are TGTGCCAGCAGTTACTCCAGGCGACACAATGAGCAGTTCTTC.

As regards this clonotype: This sequence may be a read error, since a much larger clone differs from it by one base. The chain is built from TRBV11-2 and TRBJ2-4; D tentatively reads TRBD1 or TRBD2 (5 bases each). The V gene's germline CDR1 is SGHAT and CDR2 FQNNGV. The CDR3 length is 18 residues. CDR3 region: CASSLVISGDLAKNIRYF. The CDR3 DNA reads TGTGCCAGCAGCTTAGTTATCTCCGGGGACCTAGCCAAAAACATTCGGTACTTC.

As concerns this clonotype: Given the absence of the conserved phenylalanine or tryptophan at the CDR3 end, a read error is likely. The J gene is TRBJ2-1, the V gene TRBV6-2 or TRBV6-3; D remains unclear. Germline V lookup: CDR1 MNHEY, CDR2 SVGEGT. The CDR3 loop spans 15 amino acids. V was shortened by 4 bases and J by 2 bases, with 12 bases between the two germline ends. The CDR3 protein is CASSLYFGPYNEQFL. CDR3 DNA sequence: TGTGCCAGCAGTTTATACTTCGGGCCCTACAATGAGCAGTTCTTG.

A word on this clonotype: An end of the junction differs from the germline gene, which may be a read error. The chain uses TRBV4-3 and TRBJ2-7; D may be TRBD1 or TRBD2 (5 bases each). The CDR3 length is 14 residues. CDR1 is LGHNA, CDR2 YSLEER, per germline. CDR3 loop: CANSPGTGSYEQYF. For the CDR3, the DNA is TGCGCCAACAGCCCCGGGACGGGCTCCTACGAGCAGTACTTC.

In regard to this clonotype: Germline and junction disagree at one end, which may indicate a read error. V usage is TRBV11-2 and J usage is TRBJ2-6; D is undetermined. CDR1 and CDR2 from the germline V gene are SGHAT and FQNNGV. The CDR3 covers 13 residues. CDR3 loop: CASRLTGANVLTF. In DNA form, the CDR3 reads TGTGCTAGCAGATTAACTGGGGCCAACGTCCTGACTTTC.